Each of the 24 T cell receptor beta chains below was sequenced from the same sample in a study of OX40 agonist ivuxolimab in advanced cancers. Sequencing was performed with immunoSEQ multiplex PCR; in TCRdb, only in-frame clones are kept and a portion is missing. This table has some 86,000 clones, around 84% appearing once. The source was CD4+ or CD8+ T cells sorted from blood, collected in a trial of the OX40 agonist ivuxolimab. Every receptor here comes from an adult with an advanced solid tumor such as melanoma, head and neck, liver or kidney cancer.

This chain connects TRBV25-1 to TRBJ1-5; unclear D gene. V lost 2 bases, J lost 7 bases, and 12 bases lay in between. Germline V CDR1 and CDR2: MGHDK, SYGVNS. The CDR3 sequence is 14 residues long. CDR3 region: CASSENLMEQPQHF. As DNA, the CDR3 is TGTGCCAGCAGTGAAAACCTCATGGAGCAGCCCCAGCATTTT.

The rearrangement uses TRBV5-6 and TRBJ2-4; D ambiguous. The CDR3 runs to 15 residues. Trimming cost V 4 bases and J 0 bases, with 11 bases left between them. Germline loops: CDR1 SGHDT, CDR2 YYEEEE. In DNA, the CDR3 is TGTGCCAGCAGCGAGGTTGCCTTAGCCAAAAACATTCAGTACTTC. As protein: CASSEVALAKNIQYF.

The chain employs TRBV6-5 and TRBJ2-7; D assignment may be TRBD1 or TRBD2 (7 bases each). This CDR3 has 15 residues. Germline CDR1 MNHEY, CDR2 SVGAGI. The V and J ends lost 2 bases and 3 bases respectively, with 14 bases between them. The chain's CDR3 is CASSYGGGDSYEQYF. The DNA of the CDR3 is TGTGCCAGCAGTTACGGGGGAGGGGACAGCTACGAGCAGTACTTC.

The chain links TRBV19 to TRBJ2-5; 10 nucleotides agree with TRBD2. CDR3 length: 16 residues. The V gene end was trimmed by 8 bases and the J gene end by 1 base; junction bases not matched to a gene: 10. Per germline, CDR1 LNHDA and CDR2 SQIVND (reference sequence). CDR3 residues: CASGPPSGGGQETQYF. Written as DNA, the CDR3 is TGTGCCAGTGGTCCCCCTAGCGGGGGAGGCCAAGAGACCCAGTACTTC.

The chain carries TRBV27 and TRBJ2-7; 8 bases are shared with TRBD1. The CDR3 is 17 amino acids. The germline V gene has CDR1 MNHEY and CDR2 SMNVEV (reference sequence). Trimming cost V 4 bases and J 2 bases; bases outside gene matches: 13. CDR3 in DNA: TGTGCCAGCAGTTGGAACAGTGAAGACAGGGGCCCCTACGAGCAGTACTTC. It is translated as CASSWNSEDRGPYEQYF.

V and J are TRBV30 and TRBJ2-1; D is uncertain. Looked up from germline, CDR1 is GTSNPN and CDR2 is SVGIG (reference sequence). With 4 bases removed from V and 0 bases from J, the gap between germline ends came to 10 bases. The CDR3 covers 14 residues. The CDR3 DNA reads as TGTGCCTGGAAGGGTAGGACCTCCTACAATGAGCAGTTCTTC. Protein: CAWKGRTSYNEQFF.

The J gene is TRBJ2-1, the V gene TRBV7-8, with 9 bases matching TRBD2. The CDR3 extends over 15 amino acids. Germline V gives CDR1 SGHVS, CDR2 FQNEAQ. J lost 8 bases, V lost 1 base, and 6 bases had no gene match. CDR3 sequence (DNA): TGTGCCAGCAGCTTAGATGCTAGCGGGGTGGATGAGCAGTTCTTC. As protein: CASSLDASGVDEQFF.

The V gene is TRBV2, the J gene TRBJ2-1; 13 bases line up with TRBD2. The CDR3 runs 17 residues. V gave up 6 bases and J gave up 4 bases; unmatched junction bases: 9. Per the germline V gene, CDR1 is SNHLY and CDR2 is FYNNEI. The CDR3 DNA follows: TGTGCCAGCAGCGGCATTACTAGCGGGAGGGCTTACAATGAGCAGTTCTTC. Amino acids: CASSGITSGRAYNEQFF.

This clone was observed a few times. The V call is TRBV19, the J call TRBJ1-2, with D hard to call. V was cut by 9 bases and J by 4 bases, with 15 bases left in between. CDR3 size: 13 residues. Germline-derived CDR1 and CDR2 are LNHDA and SQIVND (reference sequence). The CDR3 protein is CASLHSFGYGYTF. CDR3 in DNA: TGTGCCAGCCTACACTCATTCGGCTATGGCTACACCTTC.

The chain recombines TRBV7-2 with TRBJ2-5; 8 positions agree with TRBD1. Trimming removed 5 bases from V and 4 bases from J; junction bases left unmatched: 6. There are 14 residues in the CDR3. Germline loops: CDR1 SGHTA, CDR2 FQGNSA. CDR3 protein: CASSAAGQAETQYF. DNA for the CDR3: TGTGCCAGCAGCGCCGCGGGACAGGCAGAGACCCAGTACTTC.

This chain uses TRBV10-3 with TRBJ2-7, with no clear D. The germline V gene has CDR1 ENHRY and CDR2 SYGVKD. The CDR3 is 12 residues long. The V and J ends lost 8 bases and 0 bases respectively, with 8 bases between them. The CDR3 is CAIADGSYEQYF. The CDR3, as DNA: TGTGCCATCGCGGACGGCTCCTACGAGCAGTACTTC.

The chain uses TRBV7-6 and TRBJ2-1; 11 bases match TRBD2. The ends lost 7 bases at V and 0 bases at J; junction bases unmatched: 11. Germline V CDR1 and CDR2: SGHVS, FNYEAQ. The CDR3 consists of 18 residues. The CDR3, as DNA: TGTGCCAGCACCGTGGGACTAGCGGACTTGAGCTCCTACAATGAGCAGTTCTTC. This gives the protein CASTVGLADLSSYNEQFF.

This clone was found a few times. This chain uses TRBV7-2 with TRBJ1-1; D is possibly TRBD1 (5 bases). Germline V lookup: CDR1 SGHTA, CDR2 FQGNSA. This CDR3 contains 14 residues. V was clipped by 4 bases and J by 4 bases, with 13 bases between them. The CDR3 bases are TGTGCCAGCAGCTCCGCAGGGAGGCCCACTGAAGCTTTCTTT. Its translation is CASSSAGRPTEAFF.

This clone has a handful of counts. The chain combines TRBV7-9 with TRBJ2-7, with D unclear. V shed 5 bases and J shed 0 bases, with 5 bases lying between them. Germline-derived CDR1 and CDR2 are SEHNR and FQNEAQ (reference sequence). The CDR3 extends over 12 amino acids. The CDR3 is CASSRSSYEQYF. The CDR3 DNA is TGTGCCAGCAGCCGGAGCTCCTACGAGCAGTACTTC.

The chain joins TRBV6-1 to TRBJ1-2; no clear D. Germline assignment: CDR1 MNHNS and CDR2 SASEGT. The V end was cut by 2 bases, the J end by 5 bases, with 15 bases between. CDR3 size: 15 residues. This CDR3 reads CASSEYTAGGYGYTF. The DNA for the CDR3 is TGTGCCAGCAGTGAATATACGGCAGGAGGGTATGGCTACACCTTC.

This clone was detected only once. The chain recombines TRBV29-1 with TRBJ1-2, with D uncertain. Germline V gives CDR1 SQVTM, CDR2 ANQGSEA. Deletions cut 3 bases from V and 0 bases from J, with 8 bases between. The CDR3 runs 13 residues. The CDR3 sequence is CSVEGGPNYGYTF. The CDR3 nucleotides read TGCAGCGTTGAGGGAGGGCCTAACTATGGCTACACCTTC.

The gene calls are TRBV29-1 and TRBJ2-1, with 12 bases that match TRBD2. Trimming took 7 bases from V and 6 from J; bases not matched to a gene: 10. Germline values: CDR1 SQVTM, CDR2 ANQGSEA. The CDR3 loop spans 15 amino acids. CDR3 bases: TGCAGCGCTCTAGCGGGAGGGATTGGCCGCAATGAGCAGTTCTTC. Its translation: CSALAGGIGRNEQFF.

This sequence joins TRBV4-2 and TRBJ2-1; 8 bases line up with TRBD1. The CDR3 loop spans 16 amino acids. CDR1 and CDR2 (germline): LGHNA, YNFKEQ. Trimming removed 1 base from V and 11 bases from J; junction bases left unmatched: 13. The CDR3 DNA reads TGTGCCAGCAGCCAAGGACCATCACCGGGACAGGTACAGCAGTTCTTC. Encoded protein: CASSQGPSPGQVQQFF.

The chain joins TRBV9 to TRBJ2-1, with 11 nucleotides matching TRBD2. There are 15 residues in the CDR3. V shed 4 bases, J shed 9 bases, and the junction held 9 bases outside the gene matches. The V gene's germline CDR1 is SGDLS and CDR2 YYNGEE. The CDR3 sequence is CASSPTRGTSGEQFF. In DNA form, the CDR3 reads TGTGCCAGCAGCCCTACACGTGGGACTAGCGGTGAGCAGTTCTTC.

This clone was seen just once. The rearrangement joins TRBV5-1 to TRBJ1-2, with a tentative D call TRBD1 (6 bases). The CDR3 has 14 amino acids. Germline CDR1 is SGHRS and CDR2 is YFSETQ. Trimming removed 7 bases at V and 0 bases at J, with 13 bases between. CDR3 bases: TGCGCCAGCCGGACAGCCGTCACTAACTATGGCTACACCTTC. Encoded protein: CASRTAVTNYGYTF.

The chain joins TRBV2 to TRBJ1-5; TRBD1 matches at 7 bases. Germline loops: CDR1 SNHLY, CDR2 FYNNEI. CDR3 size: 14 residues. V dropped 8 bases and J dropped 2; count of bases not matched to a gene: 6. This chain's CDR3 is CASATGKGNQPQHF. The DNA of the CDR3 is TGTGCCAGCGCGACAGGGAAAGGCAATCAGCCCCAGCATTTT.

The rearrangement joins TRBV25-1 to TRBJ2-1; no definite D call. The ends were cut back, 5 bases at V and 1 base at J, with 0 bases in the middle. The CDR3 spans 11 residues. Germline V gives CDR1 MGHDK, CDR2 SYGVNS. The CDR3 nucleotides are TGTGCCAGCAGTTCCTACAATGAGCAGTTCTTC. Protein product: CASSSYNEQFF.

The chain has TRBV6-4 and TRBJ1-2, with TRBD1 as a possible D gene (6 bases). The ends were cut back, 0 bases at V and 5 bases at J, with 7 bases in the middle. The CDR3 consists of 13 residues. CDR1 is MRHNA and CDR2 is SNTAGT in the germline V gene. CDR3 coding DNA: TGTGCCAGCAGTGACTCGCAGGGGTATGGCTACACCTTC. It translates to CASSDSQGYGYTF.

CDR3 bases: TGTGCCAGCTCCCCTAGCGGGAGGAGGGAGACCGGGGAGCTGTTTTTT. Translation: CASSPSGRRETGELFF. The rearrangement joins TRBV18 to TRBJ2-2; 11 positions agree with TRBD2. After removal of 6 bases from V and 5 bases from J, the junction contained 8 bases not matched to a gene. CDR3 length: 16 residues. Germline CDR1 and CDR2: KGHSH and LQKENI.